Listed below are T cell receptor beta chains from one sample, sequenced in a study of T cell responses to AZD1222 COVID-19 vaccine. Only in-frame clones appear in the TCRdb table, and some are missing; sequencing was by immunoSEQ multiplex PCR. The sample lists about 56,000 clones; approximately 83% were seen once. Source: peripheral blood, taken on day 0 of AZD1222 vaccination. The receptors were sampled from an adult in good health. Each CDR3 is given with its conserved first and last residue.

CDR3aa: CASSAGGDTQYF; v_gene: TRBV5-1; j_gene: TRBJ2-3; len: 12
CDR3aa: CSVKGQGHEQYF; v_gene: TRBV29-1; j_gene: TRBJ2-7; len: 12
CDR3aa: CASSAPRDRSYTGELFF; v_gene: TRBV7-9; j_gene: TRBJ2-2; len: 17
CDR3aa: CATSRGISTDTQYF; v_gene: TRBV25-1; j_gene: TRBJ2-3; len: 14
CDR3aa: CASSQAGLAAANTGELFF; v_gene: TRBV5-8; j_gene: TRBJ2-2; len: 18
CDR3aa: CASSPWAFFSGNTIYF; v_gene: TRBV7-2; j_gene: TRBJ1-3; len: 16
CDR3aa: CASSWTKGTEAFF; v_gene: TRBV27; j_gene: TRBJ1-1; len: 13
CDR3aa: CASSLGGRAGYTF; v_gene: TRBV12-3/TRBV12-4; j_gene: TRBJ1-2; len: 13
CDR3aa: CASSYQSRGGEQYF; v_gene: TRBV6-6; j_gene: TRBJ2-7; len: 14
CDR3aa: CASSPGGSETQYF; v_gene: TRBV5-1; j_gene: TRBJ2-5; len: 13
CDR3aa: CATTGRDRGYTGELFF; v_gene: TRBV15; j_gene: TRBJ2-2; len: 16
CDR3aa: CASSLRSGSPLHF; v_gene: TRBV5-8; j_gene: TRBJ1-6; len: 13
CDR3aa: CASSQGYTGELFF; v_gene: TRBV3-1/TRBV3-2; j_gene: TRBJ2-2; len: 13
CDR3aa: CASSAIGTNVNEQFF; v_gene: TRBV5-6; j_gene: TRBJ2-1; len: 15
CDR3aa: CASSEAGFSNQPQHF; v_gene: TRBV6-1; j_gene: TRBJ1-5; len: 15
CDR3aa: CASSDTTNEKLFF; v_gene: TRBV25-1; j_gene: TRBJ1-4; len: 13
CDR3aa: CASSYARGPANYGYTF; v_gene: TRBV6-2/TRBV6-3; j_gene: TRBJ1-2; len: 16
CDR3aa: CASSLNGGHSSYNEQFF; v_gene: TRBV5-1; j_gene: TRBJ2-1; len: 17
CDR3aa: CASSLRGQDNYEQYF; v_gene: TRBV7-2; j_gene: TRBJ2-7; len: 15
CDR3aa: CASSSTHRVTEAFF; v_gene: TRBV9; j_gene: TRBJ1-1; len: 14
CDR3aa: CATRGFGNTEAFF; v_gene: TRBV7-8; j_gene: TRBJ1-1; len: 13
CDR3aa: CASSPDFFDGYTF; v_gene: TRBV28; j_gene: TRBJ1-2; len: 13
CDR3aa: CASSQLTGGGETQYF; v_gene: TRBV7-6; j_gene: TRBJ2-5; len: 15
CDR3aa: CASSHLYEQYF; v_gene: TRBV2; j_gene: TRBJ2-7; len: 11
CDR3aa: CASSLEGVRTQYF; v_gene: TRBV13; j_gene: TRBJ2-3; len: 13
CDR3aa: CASSPTSGLATDTQYF; v_gene: TRBV7-2; j_gene: TRBJ2-3; len: 16
CDR3aa: CASSKMDRETEAFF; v_gene: TRBV3-1/TRBV3-2; j_gene: TRBJ1-1; len: 14
CDR3aa: CASSDGTGADTQYF; v_gene: TRBV9; j_gene: TRBJ2-3; len: 14
CDR3aa: CASSPAAVNTEAFF; v_gene: TRBV18; j_gene: TRBJ1-1; len: 14
CDR3aa: CSVLTTSGATEAFF; v_gene: TRBV29-1; j_gene: TRBJ1-1; len: 14
CDR3aa: CASSPRQGFPMNTEAFF; v_gene: TRBV4-1; j_gene: TRBJ1-1; len: 17
CDR3aa: CASTDQGKVAGELFF; v_gene: TRBV19; j_gene: TRBJ2-2; len: 15
CDR3aa: CASASGGATQYF; v_gene: TRBV10-2; j_gene: TRBJ2-3; len: 12
CDR3aa: CASPDRKGTGELFF; v_gene: TRBV18; j_gene: TRBJ2-2; len: 14
CDR3aa: CASTSETESNEKLFF; v_gene: TRBV10-2; j_gene: TRBJ1-4; len: 15
CDR3aa: CASTALRDGVTEAFF; v_gene: TRBV2; j_gene: TRBJ1-1; len: 15